One and the same sample provided the 3 T cell receptor beta chains below, sequenced in a study of neurological immune-mediated disorders. Using its own MiXCR run on the 5' RACE reads, TCRdb lists one record per CDR3 protein. Of roughly 39,000 distinct CDR3 sequences in the sample, 4% to 5.5% are singletons; the top ten hold 9% to 10%. Sequenced sample: CD4+ T cells from blood. All receptors derive from a man aged 18 to 29 in good health.

This clonotype was recorded many times. CDR3 nucleotide sequence: TGTGCCAGTAGCCCCTCCGGCGCGGAGACCCAGTACTTC. Its translation: CASSPSGAETQYF. The chain is built from TRBV19 and TRBJ2-5; the D is unclear. Germline CDR1 and CDR2: LNHDA and SQIVND (reference sequence). Trimming took off 6 bases at V and 5 bases at J, with 13 bases between the two ends. This CDR3 has 13 amino acids.

This clonotype was picked up many times. DNA of the CDR3: TGTGCCAGCAGCTTAGAAGGGGGGACTAATTCACCCCTCCACTTT. Its protein product is CASSLEGGTNSPLHF. The chain recombines TRBV7-2 with TRBJ1-6; maybe TRBD1 (6 bases). Trimming removed 1 base from V and 6 bases from J, with 10 bases in between. The CDR3 contains 15 residues. The germline V gene encodes CDR1 SGHTA and CDR2 FQGNSA. Full variable domain (rest looked up from reference TRBV7-2 and TRBJ1-6): GAGVSQSPSNKVTEKGKDVELRCDPISGHTALYWYRQSLGQGLEFLIYFQGNSAPDKSGLPSDRFSAERTGGSVSTLTIQRTQQEDSAVYLCASSLEGGTNSPLHFGNGTRLTVT.

This clonotype was seen at least ten times. The V gene is TRBV20-1, the J gene TRBJ2-5; 8 bases line up with TRBD1. Trimming cost V 0 bases and J 4 bases; bases outside gene matches: 7. The CDR3 length is 15 residues. Germline V lookup: CDR1 DFQATT, CDR2 SNEGSKA (reference sequence). The DNA for the CDR3 is TGCAGTGCTAGAGAGTGGACAGGGTCGATAGAGACCCAGTACTTC. Translation gives CSAREWTGSIETQYF.